The source of this T cell receptor beta chain is a study of blood T cell repertoires in COVID-19. TCRdb keeps only in-frame clones here, not all; method: immunoSEQ multiplex PCR. The sample has 250,000 to 350,000 clones, around 85% seen once. The V gene's germline CDR1 is LNHDA and CDR2 SQIVND (reference sequence). This CDR3 is 15 amino acids long. Trimming cost V 5 bases and J 4 bases, with 18 bases left between them. This clonotype was sampled from a woman between 50 and 59 years old who had recovered from COVID-19. The chain combines TRBV19 with TRBJ2-7; the D is unclear. The sequenced sample consisted of PBMCs or T cells enriched from blood (not recorded which). The CDR3 reads CASSSLSLPSYEQYF. The DNA for the CDR3 is TGTGCCAGTAGTTCACTTTCGCTCCCTAGTTACGAGCAGTACTTC. The whole variable domain, filled in from reference TRBV19 and TRBJ2-7, reads DGGITQSPKYLFRKEGQNVTLSCEQNLNHDAMYWYRQDPGQGLRLIYYSQIVNDFQKGDIAEGYSVSREKKESFPLTVTSAQKNPTAFYLCASSSLSLPSYEQYFGPGTRLTVT.